This T cell receptor (beta chain) was captured by sequencing in a study of blood T cell repertoires in COVID-19. Study details: Samples representing acute and convalescent COVID-19 were sourced from the United States, Italy and Spain. T cells, B-cell-depleted T cells, or PBMCs provided the cDNA or gDNA that served as material.

Authors' methods: The authors estimated nucleated cell counts from reference gene primer amplification. Assay used: immunoSEQ multiplex PCR; TCRdb lists only in-frame clones, some missing. V and J calls and clone size are copied from that table; D and trimming were computed from the DNA. The table has roughly 130,000 clones, roughly 88% seen once. J gave up 6 bases and V 5 bases, and 8 bases lay outside the gene matches. The CDR3 sequence is 15 residues long. The V gene's germline CDR1 is LGHNT and CDR2 FRNRAP. J is TRBJ1-1 and V is TRBV12-5; 11 nucleotides match TRBD1. The sequence came from a middle-aged man with acute or convalescent COVID-19. Sequences were obtained from peripheral blood. CDR3 in DNA: TGTGCTAGTGGTGCCCCGGGACAGGGGGAGGCTGAAGCTTTCTTT. This codes for CASGAPGQGEAEAFF.